The present entry profiles one T cell receptor (beta chain) with its context. Its antigen remains unknown. Per the germline V gene, CDR1 is SGHRS and CDR2 is YFSETQ. The CDR3 spans 15 residues. The trim removed 2 bases at V and 8 bases at J, leaving 5 bases unmatched. The data derive from a study of T cells after yellow fever vaccination. Across the whole study: Libraries from low-cell-number fractions were prepared with the SMART-Seq v4 Ultra Low Input RNA kit.

General observations from the study: A faster peak, day 5 versus 15, was reached by the weaker secondary response.

TCRdb itself ran the 5' RACE reads through MiXCR, one entry per CDR3 protein. The table records around 100,000 distinct CDR3 sequences, 8% to 9.5% of them present only once. The material sequenced was CD8+ T cells sorted from PBMCs, taken 45 days after the yellow fever booster vaccination. The chain has TRBV5-1 and TRBJ2-2; TRBD2 matches at 11 bases. The receptor comes from a man younger than 40 who received the YFV17D yellow fever vaccine. The CDR3 DNA is TGCGCCAGCAGCTTTACTAGCGGGAGTGCGGGGGAGCTGTTTTTT. This gives the protein CASSFTSGSAGELFF.